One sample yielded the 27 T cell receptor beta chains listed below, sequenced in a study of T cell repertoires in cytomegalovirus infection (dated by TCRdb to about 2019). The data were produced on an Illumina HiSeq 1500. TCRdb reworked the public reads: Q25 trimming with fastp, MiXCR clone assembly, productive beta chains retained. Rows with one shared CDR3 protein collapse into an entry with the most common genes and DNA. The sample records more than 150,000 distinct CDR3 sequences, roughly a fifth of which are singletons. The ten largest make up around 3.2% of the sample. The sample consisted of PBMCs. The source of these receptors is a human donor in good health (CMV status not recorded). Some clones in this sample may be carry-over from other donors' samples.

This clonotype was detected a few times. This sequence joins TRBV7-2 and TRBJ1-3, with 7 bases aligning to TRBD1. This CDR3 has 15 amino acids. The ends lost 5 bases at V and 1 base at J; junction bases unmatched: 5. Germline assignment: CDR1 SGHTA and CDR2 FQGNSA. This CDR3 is CASSEGAGSGNTIYF. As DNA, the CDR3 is TGTGCCAGCAGCGAGGGGGCAGGGTCTGGAAACACCATATATTTT.

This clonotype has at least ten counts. The CDR3 sequence: CASRTGQRNTEAFF. CDR3 in DNA: TGTGCCAGCAGGACGGGACAGAGAAACACTGAAGCTTTCTTT. The chain joins TRBV7-2 to TRBJ1-1; TRBD1 aligns across 7 bases. This CDR3 region has 14 residues. V trimming: 6 bases; J trimming: 2 bases; junction bases outside the gene matches: 6. Per germline, CDR1 SGHTA and CDR2 FQGNSA.

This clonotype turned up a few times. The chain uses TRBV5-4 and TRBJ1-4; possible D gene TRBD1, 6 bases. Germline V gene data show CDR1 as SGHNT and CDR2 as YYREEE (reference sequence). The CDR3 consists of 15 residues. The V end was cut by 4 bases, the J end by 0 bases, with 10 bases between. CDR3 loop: CASSIQGPTNEKLFF. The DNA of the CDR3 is TGTGCCAGCAGCATACAGGGTCCAACTAATGAAAAACTGTTTTTT.

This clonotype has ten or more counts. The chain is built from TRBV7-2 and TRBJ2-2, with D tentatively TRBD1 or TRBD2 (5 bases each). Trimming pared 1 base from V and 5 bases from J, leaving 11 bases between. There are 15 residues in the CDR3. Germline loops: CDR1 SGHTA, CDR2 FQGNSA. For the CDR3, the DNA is TGTGCCAGCAGCTTAGACCCCAGGGAGACCGGGGAGCTGTTTTTT. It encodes CASSLDPRETGELFF.

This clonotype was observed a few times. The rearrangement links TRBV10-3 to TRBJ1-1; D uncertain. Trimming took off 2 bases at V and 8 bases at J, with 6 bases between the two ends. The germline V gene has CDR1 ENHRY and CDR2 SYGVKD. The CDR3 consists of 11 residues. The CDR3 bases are TGTGCCATCAGTGAGGGCAGAGAAGCTTTCTTT. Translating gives CAISEGREAFF.

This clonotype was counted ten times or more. CDR3 sequence reads: CASSVDRAGNTGELFF. The DNA for the CDR3 is TGTGCCAGCAGCGTAGACAGGGCGGGGAACACCGGGGAGCTGTTTTTT. The V gene is TRBV9, the J gene TRBJ2-2, with D maybe TRBD1 (6 bases). This CDR3 comprises 16 residues. Germline-derived CDR1 and CDR2 are SGDLS and YYNGEE. Between the trimmed V and J ends, which lost 0 bases and 1 base, there was a span of 10 bases.

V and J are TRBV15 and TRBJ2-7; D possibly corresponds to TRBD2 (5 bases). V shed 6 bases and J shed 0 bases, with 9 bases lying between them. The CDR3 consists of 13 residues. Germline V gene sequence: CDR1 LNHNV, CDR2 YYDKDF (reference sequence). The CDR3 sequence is CATRAGRSYEQYF. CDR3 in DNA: TGTGCCACCAGGGCGGGCCGCTCCTACGAGCAGTACTTC.

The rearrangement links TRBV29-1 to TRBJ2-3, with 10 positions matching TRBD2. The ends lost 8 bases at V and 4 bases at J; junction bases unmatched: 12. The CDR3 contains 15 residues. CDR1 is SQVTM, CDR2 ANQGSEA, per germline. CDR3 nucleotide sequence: TGCAGCCCGAATCTACTAGCGGGGACACCAGATACGCAGTATTTT. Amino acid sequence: CSPNLLAGTPDTQYF.

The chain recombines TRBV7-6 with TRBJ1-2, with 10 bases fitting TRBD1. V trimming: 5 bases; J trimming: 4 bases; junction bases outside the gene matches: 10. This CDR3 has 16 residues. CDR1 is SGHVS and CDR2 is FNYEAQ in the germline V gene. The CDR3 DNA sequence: TGTGCCAGCAGCCAGCCCGGGACAGGGGATTCCTATGGCTACACCTTC. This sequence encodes CASSQPGTGDSYGYTF. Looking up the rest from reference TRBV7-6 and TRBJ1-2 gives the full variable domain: GAGVSQSPRYKVTKRGQDVALRCDPISGHVSLYWYRQALGQGPEFLTYFNYEAQQDKSGLPNDRFSAERPEGSISTLTIQRTEQRDSAMYRCASSQPGTGDSYGYTFGSGTRLTVV.

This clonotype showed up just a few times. CDR3 DNA: TGTGCCAGCACTGCGACAGGATACCAAGAGACCCAGTACTTC. This gives the protein CASTATGYQETQYF. The rearrangement joins TRBV2 to TRBJ2-5; D is possibly TRBD1 (6 bases). CDR1 and CDR2 (germline): SNHLY, FYNNEI. The V end lost 7 bases, the J end lost 0 bases, and 12 bases lay between the germline ends. The CDR3 is 14 residues long.

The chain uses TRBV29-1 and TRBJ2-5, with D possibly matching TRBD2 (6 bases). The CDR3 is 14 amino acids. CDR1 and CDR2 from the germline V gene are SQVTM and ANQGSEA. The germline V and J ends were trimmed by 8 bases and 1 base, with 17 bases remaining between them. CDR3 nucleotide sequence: TGCAGCTCCACGGGGGAGACGATCCAAGAGACCCAGTACTTC. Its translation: CSSTGETIQETQYF. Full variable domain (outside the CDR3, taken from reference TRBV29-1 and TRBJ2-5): SAVISQKPSRDICQRGTSLTIQCQVDSQVTMMFWYRQQPGQSLTLIATANQGSEATYESGFVIDKFPISRPNLTFSTLTVSNMSPEDSSIYLCSSTGETIQETQYFGPGTRLLVL.

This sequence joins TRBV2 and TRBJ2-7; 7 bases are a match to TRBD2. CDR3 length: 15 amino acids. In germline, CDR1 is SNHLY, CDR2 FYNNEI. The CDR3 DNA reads TGTGCAATCTTATGGGGAGCGGGACGTTCTTACGAGCAGTACTTC. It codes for CAILWGAGRSYEQYF.

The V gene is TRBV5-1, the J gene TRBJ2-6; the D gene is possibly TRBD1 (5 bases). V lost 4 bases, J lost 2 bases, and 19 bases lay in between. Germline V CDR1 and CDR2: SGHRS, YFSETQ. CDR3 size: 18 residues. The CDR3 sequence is CASSRPRTTDTGANVLTF. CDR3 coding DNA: TGCGCCAGCAGCCGACCCAGGACCACGGACACTGGGGCCAACGTCCTGACTTTC.

Here the CDR3 reads CASGSQRSSPLHF. CDR3 nucleotides: TGTGCTAGTGGTTCGCAACGCTCTTCACCCCTCCACTTT. The V call is TRBV12-5, the J call TRBJ1-6; D is uncertain. Germline CDR1 reads LGHNT; CDR2 reads FRNRAP. Trimming removed 4 bases at V and 9 bases at J, with 10 bases between. CDR3 length equals 13 residues. The full variable domain, with the rest looked up from reference TRBV12-5 and TRBJ1-6, is DARVTQTPRHKVTEMGQEVTMRCQPILGHNTVFWYRQTMMQGLELLAYFRNRAPLDDSGMPKDRFSAEMPDATLATLKIQPSEPRDSAVYFCASGSQRSSPLHFGNGTRLTVT.

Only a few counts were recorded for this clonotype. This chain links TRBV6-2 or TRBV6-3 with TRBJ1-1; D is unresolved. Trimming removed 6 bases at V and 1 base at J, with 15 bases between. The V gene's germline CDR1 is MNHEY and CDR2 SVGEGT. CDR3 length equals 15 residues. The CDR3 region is CASRLTESANTEAFF. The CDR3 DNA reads TGTGCCAGCAGGTTAACGGAATCCGCGAACACTGAAGCTTTCTTT.

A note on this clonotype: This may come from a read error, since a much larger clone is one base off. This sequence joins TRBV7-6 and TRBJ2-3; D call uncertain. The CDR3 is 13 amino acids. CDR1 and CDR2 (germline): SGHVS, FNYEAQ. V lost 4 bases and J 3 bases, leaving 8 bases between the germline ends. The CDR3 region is CASSYVLTDTQYF. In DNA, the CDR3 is TGTGCCAGCAGCTACGTACTAACAGATACGCAGTATTTT.

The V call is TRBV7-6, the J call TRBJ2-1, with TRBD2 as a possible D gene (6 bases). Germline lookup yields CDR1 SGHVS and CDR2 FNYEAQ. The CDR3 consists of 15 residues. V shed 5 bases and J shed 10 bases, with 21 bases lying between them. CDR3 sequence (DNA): TGTGCCAGCAGCCCCGAGGTACTAGCTGCCGCAGAGCAGTTCTTC. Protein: CASSPEVLAAAEQFF. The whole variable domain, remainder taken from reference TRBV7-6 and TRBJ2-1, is GAGVSQSPRYKVTKRGQDVALRCDPISGHVSLYWYRQALGQGPEFLTYFNYEAQQDKSGLPNDRFSAERPEGSISTLTIQRTEQRDSAMYRCASSPEVLAAAEQFFGPGTRLTVL.

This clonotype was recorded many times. The CDR3 sequence: CATGQGSSGANVLTF. CDR3 in DNA: TGTGCCACCGGACAGGGAAGCTCTGGGGCCAACGTCCTGACTTTC. This rearrangement joins TRBV12-3 or TRBV12-4 to TRBJ2-6; TRBD1 agrees at 8 bases. The CDR3 totals 15 residues. V lost 10 bases to trimming and J lost 0 bases; unmatched junction nucleotides: 5.

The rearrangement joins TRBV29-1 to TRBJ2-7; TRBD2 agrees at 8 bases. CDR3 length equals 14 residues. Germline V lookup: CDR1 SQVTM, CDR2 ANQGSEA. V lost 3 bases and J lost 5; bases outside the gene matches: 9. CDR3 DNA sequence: TGCAGCGTTGATGAAAGCGGGAGAAATAACGAGCAGTACTTC. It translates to CSVDESGRNNEQYF.

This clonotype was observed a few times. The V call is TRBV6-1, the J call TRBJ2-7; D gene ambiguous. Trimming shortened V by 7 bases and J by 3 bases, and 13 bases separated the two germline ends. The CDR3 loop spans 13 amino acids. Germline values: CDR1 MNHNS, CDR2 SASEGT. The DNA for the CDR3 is TGTGCCAGCAACCCACGGCCCTTCTACGAGCAGTACTTC. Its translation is CASNPRPFYEQYF.

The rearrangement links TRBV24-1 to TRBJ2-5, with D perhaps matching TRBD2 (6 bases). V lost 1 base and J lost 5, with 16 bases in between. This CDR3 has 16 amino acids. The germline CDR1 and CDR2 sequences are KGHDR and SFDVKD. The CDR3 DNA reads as TGTGCCACCAGTGATTTCGGGACTGGGCTAGCGGAGACCCAGTACTTC. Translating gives CATSDFGTGLAETQYF.

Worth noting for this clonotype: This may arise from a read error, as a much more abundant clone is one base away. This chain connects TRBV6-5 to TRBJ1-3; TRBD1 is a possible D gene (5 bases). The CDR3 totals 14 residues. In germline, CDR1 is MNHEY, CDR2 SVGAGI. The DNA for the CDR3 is TGTGCCAACAGTTACATGCAGGGTGGAAACACCATATATTTT. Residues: CANSYMQGGNTIYF.

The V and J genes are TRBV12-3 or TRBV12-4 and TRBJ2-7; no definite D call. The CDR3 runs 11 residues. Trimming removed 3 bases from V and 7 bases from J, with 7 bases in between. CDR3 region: CASSFRSEQYF. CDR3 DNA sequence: TGTGCCAGCAGTTTTCGGAGTGAGCAGTACTTC.

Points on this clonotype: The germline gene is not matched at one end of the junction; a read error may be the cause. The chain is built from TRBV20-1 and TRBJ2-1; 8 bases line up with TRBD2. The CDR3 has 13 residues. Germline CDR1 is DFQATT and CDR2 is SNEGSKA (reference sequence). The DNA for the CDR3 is TGCAGTGCCTTACTAGCGGAATACAGTGAGCAGTTCTTC. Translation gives CSALLAEYSEQFF.

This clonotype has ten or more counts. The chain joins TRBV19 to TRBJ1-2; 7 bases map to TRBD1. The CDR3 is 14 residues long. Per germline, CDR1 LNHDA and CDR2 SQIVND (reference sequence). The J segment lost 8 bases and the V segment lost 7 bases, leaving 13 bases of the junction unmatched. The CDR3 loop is CASTLAQGDRGYTF. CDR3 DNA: TGTGCCAGTACCCTAGCGCAGGGGGATCGAGGCTACACCTTC.

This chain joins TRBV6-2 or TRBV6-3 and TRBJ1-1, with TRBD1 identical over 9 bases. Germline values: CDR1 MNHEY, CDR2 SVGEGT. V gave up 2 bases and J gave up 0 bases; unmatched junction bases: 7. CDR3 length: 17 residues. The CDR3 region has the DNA TGTGCCAGCAGTTACGAGACAGGGGGAGGTATGAACACTGAAGCTTTCTTT. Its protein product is CASSYETGGGMNTEAFF.

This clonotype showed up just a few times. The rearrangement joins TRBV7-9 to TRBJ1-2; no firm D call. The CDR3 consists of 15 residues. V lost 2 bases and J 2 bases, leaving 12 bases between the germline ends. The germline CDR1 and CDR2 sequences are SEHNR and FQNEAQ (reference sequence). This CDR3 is CASSLNDGGNYGYTF. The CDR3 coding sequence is TGTGCCAGCAGCTTAAACGACGGCGGAAACTATGGCTACACCTTC.